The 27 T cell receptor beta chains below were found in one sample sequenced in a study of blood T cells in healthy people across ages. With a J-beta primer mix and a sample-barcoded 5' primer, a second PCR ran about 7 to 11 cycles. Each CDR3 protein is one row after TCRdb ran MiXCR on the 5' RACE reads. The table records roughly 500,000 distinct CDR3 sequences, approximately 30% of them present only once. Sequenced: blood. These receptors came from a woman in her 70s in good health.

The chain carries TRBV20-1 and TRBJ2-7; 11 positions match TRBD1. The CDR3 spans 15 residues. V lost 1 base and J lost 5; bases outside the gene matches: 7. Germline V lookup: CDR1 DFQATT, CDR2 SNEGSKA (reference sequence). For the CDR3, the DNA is TGCAGTGCTAGAGGGGGACAGGGGGAATGGAACGAGCAGTACTTC. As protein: CSARGGQGEWNEQYF.

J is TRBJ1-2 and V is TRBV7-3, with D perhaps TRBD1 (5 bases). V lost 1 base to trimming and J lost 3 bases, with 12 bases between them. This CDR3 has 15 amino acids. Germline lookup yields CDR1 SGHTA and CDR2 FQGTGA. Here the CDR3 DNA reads TGTGCCAGCAGCTTAATGAGCGGGGGGGACTATGGCTACACCTTC. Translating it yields CASSLMSGGDYGYTF.

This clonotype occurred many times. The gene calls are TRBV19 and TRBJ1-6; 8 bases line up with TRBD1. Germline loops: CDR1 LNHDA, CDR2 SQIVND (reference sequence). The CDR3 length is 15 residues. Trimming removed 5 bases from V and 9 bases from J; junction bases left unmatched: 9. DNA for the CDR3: TGTGCCAGTAGTCTATCGGGACAGGACGGTTCACCCCTCCACTTT. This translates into CASSLSGQDGSPLHF.

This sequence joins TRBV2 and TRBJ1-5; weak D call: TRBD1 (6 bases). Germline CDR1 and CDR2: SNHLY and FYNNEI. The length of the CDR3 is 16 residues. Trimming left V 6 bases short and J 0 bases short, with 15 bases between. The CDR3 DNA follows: TGTGCCAGCAGAGTCAGGGGAGGCGATAGCAATCAGCCCCAGCATTTT. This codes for CASRVRGGDSNQPQHF.

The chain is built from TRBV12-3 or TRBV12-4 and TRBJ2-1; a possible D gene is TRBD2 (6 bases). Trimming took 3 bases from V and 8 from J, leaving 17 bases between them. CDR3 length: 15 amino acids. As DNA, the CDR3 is TGTGCCAGCAGTTTCCGACTAGTGGGGGTGGATGAGCAGTTCTTC. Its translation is CASSFRLVGVDEQFF.

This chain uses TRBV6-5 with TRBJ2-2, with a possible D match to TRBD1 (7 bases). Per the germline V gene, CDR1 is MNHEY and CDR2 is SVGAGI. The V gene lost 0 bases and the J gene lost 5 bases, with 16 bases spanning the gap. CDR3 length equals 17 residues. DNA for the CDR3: TGTGCCAGCAGTTACTCGACAGGGCGGGGAAAAACCGGGGAGCTGTTTTTT. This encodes CASSYSTGRGKTGELFF.

The CDR3: CASSLSLGVPRSGNTIYF. The CDR3 bases are TGTGCCAGCAGCTTGTCGTTGGGGGTTCCACGCTCTGGAAACACCATATATTTT. The rearrangement uses TRBV5-5 and TRBJ1-3, with D possibly being TRBD1 (5 bases). This CDR3 spans 18 amino acids. Germline values: CDR1 SGHKS, CDR2 YYEKEE (reference sequence). V lost 1 base, J lost 0 bases, and 17 bases lay in between. The complete variable domain, with remaining parts taken from reference TRBV5-5 and TRBJ1-3, reads DAGVTQSPTHLIKTRGQQVTLRCSPISGHKSVSWYQQVLGQGPQFIFQYYEKEERGRGNFPDRFSARQFPNYSSELNVNALLLGDSALYLCASSLSLGVPRSGNTIYFGEGSWLTVV.

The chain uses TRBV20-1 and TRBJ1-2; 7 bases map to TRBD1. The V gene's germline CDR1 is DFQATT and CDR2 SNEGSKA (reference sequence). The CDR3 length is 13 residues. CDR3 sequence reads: CSVTQGGPYGYTF. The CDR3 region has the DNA TGCAGCGTTACCCAGGGGGGTCCTTATGGCTACACCTTC.

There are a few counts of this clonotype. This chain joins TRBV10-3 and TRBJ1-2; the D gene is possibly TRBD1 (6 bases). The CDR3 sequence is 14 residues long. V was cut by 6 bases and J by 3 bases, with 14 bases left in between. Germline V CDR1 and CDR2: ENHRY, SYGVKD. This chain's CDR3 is CAIRGTRDDYGYTF. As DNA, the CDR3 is TGTGCCATCAGGGGGACACGGGACGACTATGGCTACACCTTC.

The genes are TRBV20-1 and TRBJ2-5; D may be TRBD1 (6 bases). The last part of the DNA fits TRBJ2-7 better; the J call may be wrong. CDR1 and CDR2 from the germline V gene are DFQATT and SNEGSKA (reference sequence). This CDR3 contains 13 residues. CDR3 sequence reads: CSASGTTSYEQYF. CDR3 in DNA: TGCAGTGCTAGCGGGACAACCAGCTACGAGCAGTACTTC.

CDR3 nucleotide sequence: TGCAGTGCTGGACAGGGTAGGGCTGAAGCTTTCTTT. Translated, it gives CSAGQGRAEAFF. The chain has TRBV20-1 and TRBJ1-1; 8 positions agree with TRBD1. Germline CDR1 reads DFQATT; CDR2 reads SNEGSKA (reference sequence). The V and J ends lost 5 bases and 6 bases, in that order; junction bases with no gene match: 5. The CDR3 loop spans 12 amino acids.

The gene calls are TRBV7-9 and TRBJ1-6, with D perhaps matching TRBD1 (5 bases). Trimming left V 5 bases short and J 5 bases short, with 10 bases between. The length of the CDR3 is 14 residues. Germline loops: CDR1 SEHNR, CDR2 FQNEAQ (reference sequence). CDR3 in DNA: TGTGCCAGCAGCGGGGGACTGGATAATTCACCCCTCCACTTT. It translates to CASSGGLDNSPLHF.

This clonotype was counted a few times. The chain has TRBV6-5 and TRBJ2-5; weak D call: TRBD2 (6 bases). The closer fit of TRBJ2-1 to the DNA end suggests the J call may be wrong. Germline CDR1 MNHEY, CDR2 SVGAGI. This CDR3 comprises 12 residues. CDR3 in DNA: TGTGCCAACAGGACGGGAGCGAGTGAGCAGTTCTTC. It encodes CANRTGASEQFF.

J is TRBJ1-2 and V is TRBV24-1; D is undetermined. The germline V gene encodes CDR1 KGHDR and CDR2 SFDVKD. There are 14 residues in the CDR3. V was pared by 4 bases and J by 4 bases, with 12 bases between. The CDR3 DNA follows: TGTGCCACCAGTGACCAGGACGTCGGCTATGGCTACACCTTC. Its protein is CATSDQDVGYGYTF.

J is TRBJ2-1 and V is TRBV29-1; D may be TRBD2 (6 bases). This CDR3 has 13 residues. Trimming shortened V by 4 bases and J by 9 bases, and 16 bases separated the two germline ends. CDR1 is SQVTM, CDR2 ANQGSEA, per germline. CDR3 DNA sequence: TGCAGCGTTGGGCCCGGGGGAAACACTGAGCAGTTCTTC. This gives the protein CSVGPGGNTEQFF.

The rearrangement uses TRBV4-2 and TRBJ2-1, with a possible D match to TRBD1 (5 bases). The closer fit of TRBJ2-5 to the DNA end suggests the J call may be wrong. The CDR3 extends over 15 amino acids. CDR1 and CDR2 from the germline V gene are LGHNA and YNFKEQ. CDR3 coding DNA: TGTGCCAGCAGCCAAGATTGGGGCAGAGAAGAGACCCAGTACTTC. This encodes CASSQDWGREETQYF.

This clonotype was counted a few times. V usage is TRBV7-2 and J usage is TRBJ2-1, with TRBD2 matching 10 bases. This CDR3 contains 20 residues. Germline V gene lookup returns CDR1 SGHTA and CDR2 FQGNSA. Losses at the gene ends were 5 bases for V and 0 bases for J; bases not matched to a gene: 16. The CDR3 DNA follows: TGTGCCAGCAGCCCCACAGGGACTAGCGCCGTCCCACGCTCCTACAATGAGCAGTTCTTC. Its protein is CASSPTGTSAVPRSYNEQFF.

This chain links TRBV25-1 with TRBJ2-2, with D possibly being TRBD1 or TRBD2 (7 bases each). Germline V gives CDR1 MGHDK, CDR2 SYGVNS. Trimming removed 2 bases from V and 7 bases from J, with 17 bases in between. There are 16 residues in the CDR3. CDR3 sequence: CASSEQGGRKIGELFF. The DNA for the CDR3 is TGTGCCAGCAGTGAACAGGGGGGGCGCAAGATCGGGGAGCTGTTTTTT.

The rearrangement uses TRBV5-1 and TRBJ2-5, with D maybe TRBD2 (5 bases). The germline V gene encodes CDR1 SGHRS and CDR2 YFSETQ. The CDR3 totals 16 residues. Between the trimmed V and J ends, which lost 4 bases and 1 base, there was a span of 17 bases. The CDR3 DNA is TGCGCCAGCAGCCCGTCGGGTAGCGCGATCCAAGAGACCCAGTACTTC. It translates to CASSPSGSAIQETQYF. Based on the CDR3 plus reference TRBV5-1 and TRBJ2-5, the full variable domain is KAGVTQTPRYLIKTRGQQVTLSCSPISGHRSVSWYQQTPGQGLQFLFEYFSETQRNKGNFPGRFSGRQFSNSRSEMNVSTLELGDSALYLCASSPSGSAIQETQYFGPGTRLLVL.

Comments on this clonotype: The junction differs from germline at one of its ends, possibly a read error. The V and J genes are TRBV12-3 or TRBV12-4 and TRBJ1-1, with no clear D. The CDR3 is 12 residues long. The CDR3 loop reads CAGSFRAVEAFF. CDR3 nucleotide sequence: TGTGCCGGCAGTTTTAGGGCAGTTGAAGCTTTCTTT.

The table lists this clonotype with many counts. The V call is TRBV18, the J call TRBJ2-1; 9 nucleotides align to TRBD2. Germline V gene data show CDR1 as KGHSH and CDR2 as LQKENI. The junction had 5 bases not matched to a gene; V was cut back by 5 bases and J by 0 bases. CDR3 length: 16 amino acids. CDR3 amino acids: CASSGGGAVSYNEQFF. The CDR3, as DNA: TGTGCCAGCTCAGGCGGGGGGGCTGTCTCCTACAATGAGCAGTTCTTC.

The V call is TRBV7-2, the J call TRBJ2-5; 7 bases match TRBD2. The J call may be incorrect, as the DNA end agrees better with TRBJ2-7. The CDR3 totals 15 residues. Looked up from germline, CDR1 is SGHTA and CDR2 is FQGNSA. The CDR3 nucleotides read TGTGCCAGCAGCTTAAACCCAGCGGGGTCCTACGAGCAGTACTTC. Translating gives CASSLNPAGSYEQYF.

The CDR3: CASSPLLAGNNEQFF. The CDR3 nucleotides are TGTGCCAGCAGCCCTCTACTAGCGGGGAACAATGAGCAGTTCTTC. This rearrangement joins TRBV6-2 or TRBV6-3 to TRBJ2-1; 10 bases match TRBD2. V lost 6 bases, J lost 5 bases, and 7 bases stayed unmatched. The CDR3 is made up of 15 amino acids. The germline gives CDR1 MNHEY, CDR2 SVGEGT.

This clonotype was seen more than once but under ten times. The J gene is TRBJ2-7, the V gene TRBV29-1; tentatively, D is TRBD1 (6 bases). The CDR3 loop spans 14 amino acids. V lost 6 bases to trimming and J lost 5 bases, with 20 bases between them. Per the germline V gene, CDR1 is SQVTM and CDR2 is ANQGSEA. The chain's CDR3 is CSVVPGHGKNEQYF. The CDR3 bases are TGCAGCGTCGTACCGGGACATGGGAAAAACGAGCAGTACTTC.

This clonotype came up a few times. The CDR3: CASSSPGQLAKNIQYF. For the CDR3, the DNA is TGTGCCAGCAGTTCCCCGGGACAGCTAGCCAAAAACATTCAGTACTTC. The V gene is TRBV6-2 or TRBV6-3, the J gene TRBJ2-4; TRBD1 matches at 7 bases. With V trimmed by 4 bases and J by 0 bases, 6 bases remained unmatched. There are 16 residues in the CDR3. Germline CDR1 and CDR2: MNHEY and SVGEGT.

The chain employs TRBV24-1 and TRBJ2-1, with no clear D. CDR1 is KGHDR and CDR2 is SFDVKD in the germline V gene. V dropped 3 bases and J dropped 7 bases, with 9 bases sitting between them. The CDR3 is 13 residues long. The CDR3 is CATSDRAENEQFF. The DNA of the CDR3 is TGTGCCACCAGTGATCGTGCGGAAAATGAGCAGTTCTTC.

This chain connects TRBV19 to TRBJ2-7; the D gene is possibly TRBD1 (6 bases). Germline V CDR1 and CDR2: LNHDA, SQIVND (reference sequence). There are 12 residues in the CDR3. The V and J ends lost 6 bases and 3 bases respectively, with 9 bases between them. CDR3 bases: TGTGCCAGTAGACAGGGCCTCTACGAGCAGTACTTC. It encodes CASRQGLYEQYF.